Below, 8 T cell receptor beta chains from the same sample are listed, as sequenced in a study of blood T cells in healthy people across ages. Primed by a sample-barcoded 5' primer and a J-beta primer mix, a second PCR proceeded for 7 to 11 cycles. TCRdb used MiXCR to reprocess the 5' RACE reads, holding one entry per CDR3 protein. The table lists 540,000 or so distinct CDR3 sequences, approximately 25% of them singletons, with approximately 10% in the top ten. These data also formed part of another study, on T cells of mothers and their children.

The material sequenced was blood. These TCRs come from a boy younger than 18 in good health.

Only a few counts were recorded for this clonotype. V and J are TRBV18 and TRBJ2-5; D not resolved. CDR1 KGHSH and CDR2 LQKENI come from the germline V gene. The CDR3 consists of 13 residues. V was shortened by 3 bases and J by 1 base, with 6 bases between the two germline ends. The CDR3 sequence is CASSPRSQETQYF. CDR3 DNA sequence: TGTGCCAGCTCACCTCGGTCCCAAGAGACCCAGTACTTC.

This clonotype was seen only a few times. CDR3 protein: CASDGYTEAFF. The CDR3 DNA sequence: TGTGCCAGCGACGGGTACACTGAAGCTTTCTTT. This rearrangement joins TRBV2 to TRBJ1-1, with unresolved D. V lost 8 bases, J lost 3 bases, and 7 bases lay in between. Germline lookup yields CDR1 SNHLY and CDR2 FYNNEI. This CDR3 region has 11 residues.

V is TRBV19 and J is TRBJ2-2; D possibly matches TRBD1 or TRBD2 (5 bases each). Germline V gene sequence: CDR1 LNHDA, CDR2 SQIVND (reference sequence). The CDR3 has 12 amino acids. The CDR3 DNA sequence: TGTGCGAGTCATGGGGGCACCGGGGAGCTGTTTTTT. This gives the protein CASHGGTGELFF.

The gene calls are TRBV4-3 and TRBJ1-4; unclear D gene. CDR3 length equals 17 residues. V shed 0 bases and J shed 0 bases, with 11 bases lying between them. Germline V gene data show CDR1 as LGHNA and CDR2 as YSLEER. CDR3 amino acids: CASSQDRNLATNEKLFF. CDR3 nucleotide sequence: TGCGCCAGCAGCCAAGACAGAAATCTCGCAACTAATGAAAAACTGTTTTTT.

The chain uses TRBV10-3 and TRBJ1-2; D is unresolved. Between the trimmed V and J ends, which lost 1 base and 1 base, there was a span of 4 bases. The CDR3 contains 13 residues. Germline values: CDR1 ENHRY, CDR2 SYGVKD. CDR3 region: CAISEYNNYGYTF. The CDR3 bases are TGTGCCATCAGTGAGTACAATAACTATGGCTACACCTTC.

The chain joins TRBV20-1 to TRBJ2-7; 10 nucleotides agree with TRBD2. From germline, CDR1 is DFQATT and CDR2 SNEGSKA (reference sequence). V lost 3 bases, J lost 0 bases, and 2 bases stayed unmatched. This CDR3 contains 14 residues. CDR3 sequence (DNA): TGCAGTGCTAGGCCTAGCGGGAGCTCCTACGAGCAGTACTTC. As protein: CSARPSGSSYEQYF.

This chain connects TRBV20-1 to TRBJ2-1; 10 nucleotides line up with TRBD2. J lost 5 bases, V lost 6 bases, and 7 bases had no gene match. The germline V gene encodes CDR1 DFQATT and CDR2 SNEGSKA (reference sequence). The CDR3 consists of 14 residues. The CDR3 protein is CSAPELAGHNEQFF. The CDR3 region has the DNA TGCAGTGCCCCGGAACTAGCGGGACACAATGAGCAGTTCTTC.

The chain employs TRBV4-1 and TRBJ2-3, with 7 bases lining up with TRBD2. V dropped 1 base and J dropped 6; count of bases not matched to a gene: 4. CDR3 length: 14 amino acids. Germline values: CDR1 MGHRA, CDR2 YSYEKL. This chain's CDR3 is CASSQGGSADTQYF. The CDR3 nucleotides read TGCGCCAGCAGCCAAGGCGGGAGTGCTGATACGCAGTATTTT.